A selection of T cell receptor beta chains follows, all from one sample in a study of human T cells and chemical hapten exposure. TCRdb redid the calling of the RACE reads with MiXCR, one entry per CDR3 protein. The sample shows 120,000 or so distinct CDR3 sequences, about 13% of them seen only once. The specimen comprised whole blood, sampled in connection with sensitization to the hapten diphenylcyclopropenone (DPC). The receptors shown here come from a woman in her late teens or twenties with alopecia areata. Some clones in this sample may be carry-over from other donors' samples. Each CDR3 is given with its conserved first and last residue. A D gene is named only where the DNA matches it firmly. Only some rows state a clone size, as once, few, many or a class for expanded clones.

abundance,v_gene,j_gene,d_gene,CDR3nt,CDR3aa
-,TRBV7-9,TRBJ1-1,-,TGTGCCAGCAGCTTAGGGGGGAGTGAAGCTTTCTTT,CASSLGGSEAFF
few,TRBV7-2,TRBJ1-3,-,TGTGCCAGCAGCTTAGATGGCAGCTACTCTGGAAACACCATATATTTT,CASSLDGSYSGNTIYF
few,TRBV20-1,TRBJ1-3,-,TGCAGTGCTAGATTTGGAAACACCATATATTTT,CSARFGNTIYF
few,TRBV27,TRBJ1-6,TRBD1,TGTGCCAGCAGGGGGGCCGGGACAGGGGTTTCACCCCTCCACTTT,CASRGAGTGVSPLHF
-,TRBV24-1,TRBJ2-1,TRBD1,TGTGCCACCAGTGATTCGTCCGGGACAGGGCTCTACAATGAGCAGTTCTTC,CATSDSSGTGLYNEQFF
-,TRBV25-1,TRBJ2-2,TRBD1,TGTGCCAGCAATCGAGGGGGCCCGAACACCGGGGAGCTGTTTTTT,CASNRGGPNTGELFF
-,TRBV19,TRBJ2-6,-,TGTGCCACCCACAGGGCTGGGGCCAACGTCCTGACTTTC,CATHRAGANVLTF
-,TRBV29-1,TRBJ2-2,-,TGCAGCGTTACAGGGTTGGGGACCGGGGAGCTGTTTTTT,CSVTGLGTGELFF
-,TRBV7-9,TRBJ2-2,TRBD2,TGTGCCAGCCACGCCGCGGGGGGGCCAAACACCGGGGAGCTGTTTTTT,CASHAAGGPNTGELFF
many,TRBV4-2,TRBJ2-1,TRBD2,TGTGCCAGCAGCCAAGTAGGTAGCGGGGGGCGGGGCTCCTACAATGAGCAGTTCTTC,CASSQVGSGGRGSYNEQFF
-,TRBV2,TRBJ1-5,-,TGTGCCAGCAGAGAAATGGGACTTGGCAATCAGCCCCAGCATTTT,CASREMGLGNQPQHF
-,TRBV3-1,TRBJ2-3,-,TGTGCCAGCAGCCAAGAGCGGTATAGCACAGATACGCAGTATTTT,CASSQERYSTDTQYF
-,TRBV7-9,TRBJ2-3,TRBD2,TGTGCCAGCAGCTGGGGACTAGCGGGGACTGATACGCAGTATTTT,CASSWGLAGTDTQYF
-,TRBV18,TRBJ2-7,-,TGTGCCAGCTCACGGGGCGCCGGAGGGGACGAGCAGTACTTC,CASSRGAGGDEQYF
few,TRBV29-1,TRBJ2-5,-,TGCAGCGTTGGAGTCAGTCAAGAGACCCAGTACTTC,CSVGVSQETQYF
-,TRBV6-5,TRBJ1-6,-,TGTGCCAGCAGTTCGGGATGGCAAGCCAATTCACCCCTCCACTTT,CASSSGWQANSPLHF
few,TRBV20-1,TRBJ2-3,TRBD1,TGCAGTGCTGAGGGTCCCGGGACAGGGGACAGCACAGATACGCAGTATTTT,CSAEGPGTGDSTDTQYF
few,TRBV18,TRBJ1-2,-,TGTGCCAGCTCACCAACCACAGGGACTACGAATGGCTACACCTTC,CASSPTTGTTNGYTF
-,TRBV11-2,TRBJ1-6,-,TGTGCCAGCAGCCCTACCGGGAACTCCTATAATTCACCCCTCCACTTT,CASSPTGNSYNSPLHF
few,TRBV12-3/TRBV12-4,TRBJ2-1,TRBD2,TGTGCCAGCAGTCTCCGCGGGGGGGGCTACAATGAGCAGTTCTTC,CASSLRGGGYNEQFF
few,TRBV5-1,TRBJ2-3,-,TGCGCCAGCAGCTTAGTGGGGAGCACAGATACGCAGTATTTT,CASSLVGSTDTQYF
-,TRBV7-2,TRBJ2-5,-,TGTGCCAGCAGCTTAGCACAGGGCCAAGAGACCCAGTACTTC,CASSLAQGQETQYF
many,TRBV6-2/TRBV6-3,TRBJ2-5,-,TGTGCCAGCAGTTACTCAGGGGAGACCCAGTACTTC,CASSYSGETQYF
few,TRBV11-2,TRBJ2-4,-,TGTGCCAGCAGCCCGATTACGGGCAGAGTAAACATTCAGTACTTC,CASSPITGRVNIQYF
-,TRBV7-6,TRBJ1-1,-,TGTGCCAGCAGCTTAGGGGAAGGAACTGAAGCTTTCTTT,CASSLGEGTEAFF
few,TRBV21-1,TRBJ1-1,-,TGTGCCTTCTCAGCATCGGGGAGACCCACTGAAGCTTTCTTT,CAFSASGRPTEAFF
-,TRBV18,TRBJ1-1,-,TGTGCCAGCTCACCCGACATACAGGGCCCCCACACTGAAGCTTTCTTT,CASSPDIQGPHTEAFF
-,TRBV5-1,TRBJ2-1,-,TGCGCCAGCAGCCCATGGCGGAGCTCCTACAATGAGCAGTTCTTC,CASSPWRSSYNEQFF
-,TRBV7-9,TRBJ1-3,-,TGTGCCAGCAGCTCCAGGGCACACAGCTCTGGAAACACCATATATTTT,CASSSRAHSSGNTIYF
-,TRBV10-2,TRBJ2-3,TRBD2,TGCGCCAGCATGGCGGCGGGGGGGCGGTCAGATACGCAGTATTTT,CASMAAGGRSDTQYF
many,TRBV5-5,TRBJ1-5,-,TGTGCCAGCAGCTCAGTTTACAGGGCCCCTAGCAATCAGCCCCAGCATTTT,CASSSVYRAPSNQPQHF
few,TRBV28,TRBJ2-1,-,TGTGCCGGCGGACCACTAAGGGTGGATGAGCAGTTCTTC,CAGGPLRVDEQFF
few,TRBV20-1,TRBJ1-5,-,TGCAGTGCTAGCAGGTTCGACAACAATCAGCCCCAGCATTTT,CSASRFDNNQPQHF
few,TRBV6-2/TRBV6-3,TRBJ2-2,-,TGTGCCAGCAGTCTCGTGGGCTGGAGTTCCGGGGAGCTGTTTTTT,CASSLVGWSSGELFF
few,TRBV18,TRBJ1-1,-,TGTGCCAGCTCACCAGAGCAGGGATTAGCTTTCTTT,CASSPEQGLAFF
few,TRBV3-1,TRBJ2-7,-,TGTGCCAGCAGCCTCCACTACGAGCAGTACTTC,CASSLHYEQYF
many,TRBV7-9,TRBJ1-1,TRBD1,TGTGCCAGCAGCACTAGGACAGGGGAGAGGGGAGACACTGAAGCTTTCTTT,CASSTRTGERGDTEAFF
many,TRBV12-5,TRBJ2-2,-,TGTGCTAGTGGTCCCCCCGTTGCAGGGAACACCGGGGAGCTGTTTTTT,CASGPPVAGNTGELFF
few,TRBV12-3/TRBV12-4,TRBJ2-2,-,TGTGCCAGCAGTTTACGTACCGGGGAGCTGTTTTTT,CASSLRTGELFF
many,TRBV27,TRBJ1-6,TRBD1,TGTGCCAGCAGTCCCTCAGGGACAGTCATTTCACCCCTCCACTTT,CASSPSGTVISPLHF
few,TRBV18,TRBJ1-1,-,TGTGCCAGCTCACCACAAAAGGGGAAGAACACTGAAGCTTTCTTT,CASSPQKGKNTEAFF
-,TRBV3-1,TRBJ2-5,-,TGTGCCAGCAGCCAAGGGGTTGAGACCCAGTACTTC,CASSQGVETQYF
-,TRBV6-2/TRBV6-3,TRBJ2-7,TRBD1,TGTGCCAGCAGTTACCCCTCCGGGACAGGGGACGACGAGCAGTACTTC,CASSYPSGTGDDEQYF
few,TRBV6-1,TRBJ1-1,-,TGTGCCAGCAGTGCTGACAGGTTGGGCACTGAAGCTTTCTTT,CASSADRLGTEAFF
once,TRBV6-6,TRBJ1-2,TRBD1,TGTGCCAGCGGTTACCCCCAGGGGGCCGACTATGGCTACACCTTC,CASGYPQGADYGYTF
many,TRBV7-9,TRBJ2-1,TRBD2,TGTGCCAGCAGTACCCGCGGGGGAGCGATCAATGAGCAGTTCTTC,CASSTRGGAINEQFF
few,TRBV5-1,TRBJ2-5,-,TGCGCCAGCAGCTTTGAGTCGGACGAGACCCAGTACTTC,CASSFESDETQYF
-,TRBV6-5,TRBJ1-3,TRBD1,TGTGCCAGCAGGCGGACAGGTCGAATCTCTGGAAACACCATATATTTT,CASRRTGRISGNTIYF
-,TRBV6-5,TRBJ1-2,TRBD1,TGTGCCAGCAGTGGGGACAGCTATGGCTACACCTTC,CASSGDSYGYTF
few,TRBV6-5,TRBJ2-1,TRBD2,TGTGCCAGCAGTCGGACTAGCGGGGGGGCCAGTGAGCAGTTCTTC,CASSRTSGGASEQFF
few,TRBV9,TRBJ1-5,-,TGTGCCAGCAGCGTAGCGGACAGCCTCAATCAGCCCCAGCATTTT,CASSVADSLNQPQHF
many,TRBV7-8,TRBJ1-2,TRBD1,TGTGCCAGCAGCTTAGGGACAGGGGGGAACTATGGCTACACCTTC,CASSLGTGGNYGYTF
many,TRBV27,TRBJ2-2,-,TGTGCCAGCAAGAGGACCGAGAGTCACACCGGGGAGCTGTTTTTT,CASKRTESHTGELFF